One sample yielded the 29 T cell receptor beta chains listed below, sequenced in a study of T cells in Graves' hyperthyroidism and ophthalmopathy (dated by TCRdb to the late 2010s). Libraries were built with multiplex PCR. The sequencer was an Illumina HiSeq 2000. The TCR beta CDR3 regions were amplified from RNA transcripts. A first-round RT-PCR of the TCR CDR3 used the HTBI primer set with the Qiagen OneStep RT-PCR kit. TCRdb reran the public reads through fastp at Q25 and MiXCR, keeping productive beta chains. A single entry per CDR3 protein holds the most common genes and DNA from its merged rows. Recorded for this sample are about 610,000 distinct CDR3 sequences; roughly 14% of them occurred a single time. Jointly, the top ten make up around 4.1% of the sample. Sequencing was carried out using blood. The receptors originated from a woman aged 40 to 50 with Graves' ophthalmopathy.

In its sample, this clonotype was seen a few times. The genes are TRBV12-3 or TRBV12-4 and TRBJ2-7; tentative D call: TRBD1 (5 bases). Trimming shortened V by 4 bases and J by 2 bases, and 15 bases separated the two germline ends. CDR3 length: 15 residues. CDR3 in amino acids: CASSSTGHLTYEQYF. In DNA form, the CDR3 reads TGTGCCAGCAGTTCAACAGGCCACCTAACCTACGAGCAGTACTTC.

This clonotype was picked up many times. The gene calls are TRBV20-1 and TRBJ1-2; possibly TRBD1 for D (5 bases). CDR1 is DFQATT and CDR2 is SNEGSKA in the germline V gene (reference sequence). Trimming took off 6 bases at V and 3 bases at J, with 14 bases between the two ends. The CDR3 is 13 residues long. The DNA of the CDR3 is TGCAGTGCCCGACACGGAGGGGACTATGGCTACACCTTC. Protein sequence: CSARHGGDYGYTF.

In this sample, this clonotype turned up many times. V is TRBV5-1 and J is TRBJ2-7, with 12 bases lining up with TRBD1. The CDR3 extends over 16 amino acids. Germline CDR1 and CDR2: SGHRS and YFSETQ. The trim removed 6 bases at V and 6 bases at J, leaving 13 bases unmatched. This CDR3 is CASTPGQGAVWGEQYF. The CDR3 bases are TGCGCCAGCACCCCGGGACAGGGGGCGGTTTGGGGCGAGCAGTACTTC.

There are a few counts of this clonotype. The chain joins TRBV12-3 or TRBV12-4 to TRBJ2-5; 9 positions agree with TRBD2. This CDR3 contains 15 residues. The V gene end was trimmed by 3 bases and the J gene end by 5 bases; junction bases not matched to a gene: 7. CDR3 region: CASSFPFSGSETQYF. Written as DNA, the CDR3 is TGTGCCAGCAGTTTCCCCTTTAGCGGGAGCGAGACCCAGTACTTC.

There are a few counts of this clonotype. The chain recombines TRBV4-1 with TRBJ1-1; D uncertain. V lost 0 bases, J lost 7 bases, and 18 bases lay in between. Germline V CDR1 and CDR2: MGHRA, YSYEKL. This CDR3 is 16 amino acids long. The CDR3 here is CASSQDGITRAGEAFF. The CDR3 region has the DNA TGCGCCAGCAGCCAAGATGGGATTACGAGGGCCGGTGAAGCTTTCTTT.

This clonotype was counted ten times or more. The CDR3 sequence is CASSLVALGTGELFF. The DNA for the CDR3 is TGTGCCAGCAGCCTTGTGGCTTTGGGCACCGGGGAGCTGTTTTTT. The genes are TRBV7-2 and TRBJ2-2; D not resolved. Trimming took off 5 bases at V and 4 bases at J, with 14 bases between the two ends. Germline lookup yields CDR1 SGHTA and CDR2 FQGNSA. The length of the CDR3 is 15 residues.

The chain carries TRBV6-1 and TRBJ2-7; tentative D call: TRBD1 (7 bases). The germline V and J ends were trimmed by 7 bases and 5 bases, with 18 bases remaining between them. CDR3 length equals 14 residues. Germline V gene sequence: CDR1 MNHNS, CDR2 SASEGT. CDR3: CASNKPDREDEQYF. The DNA of the CDR3 is TGTGCCAGCAATAAACCAGACAGGGAGGACGAGCAGTACTTC.

V usage is TRBV29-1 and J usage is TRBJ1-1, with D tentatively TRBD1 (6 bases). Germline-derived CDR1 and CDR2 are SQVTM and ANQGSEA. V was cut by 4 bases and J by 0 bases, with 15 bases left in between. The CDR3 length is 15 residues. CDR3 DNA sequence: TGCAGCGTTGTCGCGGACAGCTTCATGAACACTGAAGCTTTCTTT. This encodes CSVVADSFMNTEAFF.

This clonotype has ten or more counts. The chain combines TRBV11-1 with TRBJ2-7; 9 nucleotides match TRBD1. The V gene's germline CDR1 is SGHAT and CDR2 FQDESV (reference sequence). Trimming cost V 5 bases and J 7 bases; bases outside gene matches: 12. This CDR3 spans 15 amino acids. The CDR3 reads CASSTTGGGKGEQYF. CDR3 nucleotide sequence: TGTGCCAGCAGCACGACAGGGGGTGGGAAGGGAGAGCAGTACTTC.

There are many counts of this clonotype. V and J are TRBV29-1 and TRBJ2-5, with 8 nucleotides matching TRBD1. Germline CDR1 reads SQVTM; CDR2 reads ANQGSEA. V gave up 6 bases and J gave up 5 bases; unmatched junction bases: 5. This CDR3 comprises 12 residues. The CDR3 region is CSVGQVKETQYF. In nucleotides, the CDR3 is TGCAGCGTGGGACAGGTCAAGGAGACCCAGTACTTC.

This clonotype was seen repeatedly, ten times or more. The genes are TRBV20-1 and TRBJ2-7; no firm D call. Germline V gives CDR1 DFQATT, CDR2 SNEGSKA (reference sequence). Trimming took 1 base from V and 5 from J, leaving 12 bases between them. The CDR3 is 13 residues long. The CDR3 coding sequence is TGCAGTGCTAGAGTGAACTCACGGAACGAGCAGTACTTC. Its protein is CSARVNSRNEQYF.

This clonotype was found many times. The gene calls are TRBV29-1 and TRBJ2-5; 8 bases are a match to TRBD2. V shed 4 bases, J shed 2 bases, and the junction held 6 bases outside the gene matches. The length of the CDR3 is 14 residues. Per the germline V gene, CDR1 is SQVTM and CDR2 is ANQGSEA. The CDR3 DNA sequence: TGCAGCGTTGGAGCTAGCGGGCTACAAGAGACCCAGTACTTC. Encoded protein: CSVGASGLQETQYF.

This clonotype has only a few counts. V is TRBV27 and J is TRBJ1-2; 12 positions match TRBD1. The CDR3 is 16 residues long. Trimming took 5 bases from V and 7 from J; bases not matched to a gene: 11. Germline V lookup: CDR1 MNHEY, CDR2 SMNVEV (reference sequence). The CDR3 DNA reads as TGTGCCAGCAGTCGGGGAGGGACAGGGGGCGCCCCTGGCTACACCTTC. It encodes CASSRGGTGGAPGYTF.

This clonotype was found many times. The V call is TRBV11-1, the J call TRBJ1-1; D is perhaps TRBD1 (5 bases). V lost 1 base and J 1 base, leaving 10 bases between the germline ends. The germline V gene encodes CDR1 SGHAT and CDR2 FQDESV (reference sequence). This CDR3 region has 15 residues. The DNA of the CDR3 is TGTGCCAGCAGCTTAGTGGACGGGGGGAACACTGAAGCTTTCTTT. Encoded protein: CASSLVDGGNTEAFF.

This clonotype was recorded at least ten times. V usage is TRBV14 and J usage is TRBJ1-2; 7 bases are a match to TRBD1. The V gene end was trimmed by 1 base and the J gene end by 2 bases; junction bases not matched to a gene: 4. CDR1 SGHDN and CDR2 FVKESK come from the germline V gene. The CDR3 length is 15 residues. Here the CDR3 reads CASSQADRENYGYTF. Written as DNA, the CDR3 is TGTGCCAGCAGCCAAGCCGACAGGGAAAACTATGGCTACACCTTC.

The chain couples TRBV6-5 to TRBJ1-1; TRBD1 is a possible D gene (5 bases). CDR1 is MNHEY, CDR2 SVGAGI, per germline. Trimming removed 5 bases at V and 4 bases at J, with 17 bases between. There are 15 residues in the CDR3. The DNA for the CDR3 is TGTGCCAGCAGTGTTACTCGACAGTCTGGCACTGAAGCTTTCTTT. Protein sequence: CASSVTRQSGTEAFF.

This clonotype was counted many times. The chain is built from TRBV28 and TRBJ2-2; tentative D call: TRBD1 (6 bases). The V and J ends lost 6 bases and 4 bases respectively, with 15 bases between them. The CDR3 extends over 15 amino acids. Germline V gene sequence: CDR1 MDHEN, CDR2 SYDVKM. CDR3 nucleotides: TGTGCCAGCAGAGAACCGGGACATAGCACCGGGGAGCTGTTTTTT. This encodes CASREPGHSTGELFF.

This clonotype was counted at least ten times. V is TRBV5-1 and J is TRBJ2-7, with 9 bases identical to TRBD1. CDR1 and CDR2 from the germline V gene are SGHRS and YFSETQ. The CDR3 spans 14 residues. V shed 4 bases and J 1 base; nucleotides not matched to a gene: 3. CDR3 coding DNA: TGCGCCAGCAGCCACGGACAGGGGTCCTACGAGCAGTACTTC. Amino acid sequence: CASSHGQGSYEQYF.

This clonotype was seen many times. The rearrangement links TRBV19 to TRBJ1-5, with 9 nucleotides matching TRBD1. The CDR3 extends over 12 amino acids. J lost 7 bases, V lost 9 bases, and 4 bases had no gene match. CDR1 and CDR2 from the germline V gene are LNHDA and SQIVND (reference sequence). CDR3 bases: TGTGCCAGCACTACAGGGGGCCAGCCCCAGCATTTT. Translating gives CASTTGGQPQHF.

In this sample, this clonotype turned up many times. This sequence joins TRBV7-2 and TRBJ2-7; tentatively, D is TRBD2 (5 bases). CDR1 and CDR2 (germline): SGHTA, FQGNSA. This CDR3 is 14 amino acids long. V lost 1 base, J lost 2 bases, and 9 bases lay in between. CDR3 protein: CASSLGVSAYEQYF. In nucleotides, the CDR3 is TGTGCCAGCAGCTTAGGGGTTAGCGCCTACGAGCAGTACTTC.

This clonotype was seen repeatedly, ten times or more. The chain couples TRBV27 to TRBJ2-5, with D perhaps TRBD1 or TRBD2 (5 bases each). V lost 3 bases and J lost 0, with 8 bases in between. The germline V gene has CDR1 MNHEY and CDR2 SMNVEV (reference sequence). The CDR3 has 14 residues. CDR3 sequence reads: CASSFWDDQETQYF. CDR3 sequence (DNA): TGTGCCAGCAGTTTTTGGGACGACCAAGAGACCCAGTACTTC.

This clonotype was recorded a few times. The chain recombines TRBV6-5 with TRBJ1-1; possible D gene TRBD1, 5 bases. Trimming removed 2 bases from V and 1 base from J, with 14 bases in between. The CDR3 spans 16 residues. CDR1 is MNHEY and CDR2 is SVGAGI in the germline V gene. The CDR3 region has the DNA TGTGCCAGCAGTTACGGGCCAGGGCCGGGGAACACTGAAGCTTTCTTT. Translated: CASSYGPGPGNTEAFF.

This clonotype came up many times. This chain links TRBV19 with TRBJ2-7; 10 bases map to TRBD2. CDR1 is LNHDA, CDR2 SQIVND, per germline (reference sequence). Losses at the gene ends were 5 bases for V and 0 bases for J; bases not matched to a gene: 4. This CDR3 spans 15 amino acids. CDR3 amino acids: CASSEGTSVSYEQYF. The CDR3 bases are TGTGCCAGTAGTGAAGGGACTAGCGTCTCCTACGAGCAGTACTTC.

This clonotype was counted ten times or more. This chain uses TRBV27 with TRBJ2-7; 13 bases match TRBD2. Trimming cost V 6 bases and J 7 bases; bases outside gene matches: 6. Germline CDR1 MNHEY, CDR2 SMNVEV (reference sequence). The CDR3 has 14 amino acids. The CDR3 loop reads CASRPTSGRREQYF. The CDR3 DNA sequence: TGTGCCAGCAGGCCGACTAGCGGGAGGCGGGAGCAGTACTTC.

The CDR3 nucleotides are TGTGCCAGCAGGACCTGGACAGGAGGGAAGTATGGCTACACCTTC. As protein: CASRTWTGGKYGYTF. The chain uses TRBV12-3 or TRBV12-4 and TRBJ1-2; TRBD1 matches at 7 bases. Trimming took 6 bases from V and 5 from J; bases not matched to a gene: 12. This CDR3 is 15 amino acids long.

V usage is TRBV29-1 and J usage is TRBJ1-1, with D tentatively TRBD1 (6 bases). V lost 7 bases, J lost 6 bases, and 21 bases lay in between. Germline V gives CDR1 SQVTM, CDR2 ANQGSEA. The CDR3 extends over 14 amino acids. The CDR3 DNA sequence: TGCAGCGGGGGGGAGTTTAGGGACACCCCTGAAGCTTTCTTT. It translates to CSGGEFRDTPEAFF.

This clonotype was seen repeatedly, ten times or more. J is TRBJ2-5 and V is TRBV25-1, with a weak D call TRBD1 (6 bases). From germline, CDR1 is MGHDK and CDR2 SYGVNS. The CDR3 spans 14 residues. The V end was cut by 5 bases, the J end by 5 bases, with 15 bases between. The CDR3 spells CASSPHRVDETQYF. The CDR3 DNA reads TGTGCCAGCAGTCCCCACAGGGTTGACGAGACCCAGTACTTC.

This clonotype was picked up many times. The rearrangement uses TRBV28 and TRBJ1-5; the match to TRBD1 covers 8 bases. The germline V gene has CDR1 MDHEN and CDR2 SYDVKM. Unmatched junction bases numbered 6, after V lost 6 bases and J lost 2 bases. The CDR3 is 15 residues long. CDR3 in amino acids: CASRHPTGGNQPQHF. CDR3 DNA: TGTGCCAGCAGACACCCGACAGGGGGCAATCAGCCCCAGCATTTT.

This clonotype was seen at least ten times. The chain is built from TRBV5-1 and TRBJ2-2, with D maybe TRBD2 (5 bases). CDR1 is SGHRS and CDR2 is YFSETQ in the germline V gene. There are 14 residues in the CDR3. Trimming pared 2 bases from V and 4 bases from J, leaving 9 bases between. CDR3 bases: TGCGCCAGCAGCTTACGGGAACTCACCGGGGAGCTGTTTTTT. It codes for CASSLRELTGELFF.